The T cell receptor beta chain under discussion was sequenced for a study of blood T cell repertoires in COVID-19 (TCRdb year 2020). Broadly, across the study: The collaborator samples originated in the United States, Italy and Spain and spanned the acute and convalescent phases of COVID-19. The material from the prospective study consisted of cDNA or gDNA derived from T cells, B-cell-depleted T cells, or PBMCs. A freely available public database, intended as a resource for researchers studying the immune response to SARS-CoV-2, is where the repertoires were released. Subjects who had been exposed to COVID-19, were actively infected with it, or had recovered from it provided the deeply sampled blood TCRbeta repertoires that made up the dataset. Sample metadata almost always included a de-identified subject ID, COVID-19 status, age in years and sex. HLA class I and class II types, where available, came from metadata supplied by the sample provider rather than from assay-based typing. The samples were drawn from two sources: the first 160 participants of the ongoing ImmuneRACE study, and 1,200 or so subjects contributed by 6 global collaborators. Overall study outcomes, separate from this receptor: The amount of clinical and demographic metadata varied by source and participant and was provided uncurated.

The CDR3, cysteine through phenylalanine, is 13 amino acids long. Only the CDR3 portion is preserved as DNA: 39 bases, with reading frame beginning at the first base. V is pared back by 2 bases and J by 6 bases, with 11 bases lying between the germline termini. This clone is a singleton in its sample. Its antigen has not been determined. It has no much larger one-base neighbor in the sample; base qualities were not kept. One collaborating source in Seattle enrolled patients while the patients were actively infected and followed the patients over time throughout the course of disease. Collaborating institutions collected whole blood in K2EDTA tubes following their own protocols. Collaborator samples were shipped for TCRbeta analysis as frozen whole blood, isolated PBMCs, or DNA extracted from either sample type. TCRbeta CDR3 regions were amplified from genomic DNA by means of the immunoSEQ Assay, a bias-controlled multiplex PCR. For the original study's pipeline: The number of nucleated cells in each sample was estimated by amplification of reference gene primers within the assay. Sequence reads were collapsed and filtered to measure the absolute abundance of every unique TCRbeta CDR3 rearrangement. For each sample, productive Simpson clonality was calculated as the square root of Simpson's diversity index across productive rearrangements. TCRdb mirrors the immuneACCESS table, restricted to in-frame sequences. Some clones are absent from its copies; in checked studies, under half trace to an unresolved V gene, and the reason for the others is unknown. For V, J and clone size, that table is used; D and trimming come from the DNA. The sample data list approximately 110,000 clones, and around 90% of these were observed just once. The ten largest clonotypes hold approximately 2% of the sample.

This chain joins TRBV12-3 or TRBV12-4 to TRBJ2-7; TRBD1 is a possible D gene, resting on 6 matching bases. The receptor was derived from a man in his fifties or sixties with COVID-19, enrolled during active disease. Material for sequencing was peripheral blood. The nucleotide sequence reads TGTGCCAGCAGTTTACCAGGGGACCTCGAGCAGTACTTC. This sequence encodes CASSLPGDLEQYF.